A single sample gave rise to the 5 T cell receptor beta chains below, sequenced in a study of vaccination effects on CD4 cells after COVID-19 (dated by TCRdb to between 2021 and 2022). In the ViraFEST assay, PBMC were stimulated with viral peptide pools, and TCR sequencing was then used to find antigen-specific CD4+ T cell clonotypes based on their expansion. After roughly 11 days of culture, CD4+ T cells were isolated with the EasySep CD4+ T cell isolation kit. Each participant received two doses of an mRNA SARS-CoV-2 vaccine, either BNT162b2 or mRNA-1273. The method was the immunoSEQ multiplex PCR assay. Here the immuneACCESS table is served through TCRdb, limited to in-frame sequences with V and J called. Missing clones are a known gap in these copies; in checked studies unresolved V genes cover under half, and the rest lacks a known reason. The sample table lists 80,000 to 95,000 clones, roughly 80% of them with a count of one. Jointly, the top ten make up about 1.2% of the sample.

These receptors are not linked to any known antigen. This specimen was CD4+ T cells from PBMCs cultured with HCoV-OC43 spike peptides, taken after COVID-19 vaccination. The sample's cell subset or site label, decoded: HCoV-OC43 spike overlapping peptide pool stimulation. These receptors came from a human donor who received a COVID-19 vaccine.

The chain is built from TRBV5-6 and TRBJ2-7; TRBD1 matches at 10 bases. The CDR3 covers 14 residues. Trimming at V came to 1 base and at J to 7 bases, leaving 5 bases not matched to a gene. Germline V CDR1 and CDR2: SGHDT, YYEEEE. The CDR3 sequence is CASSLYGDRGEQYV. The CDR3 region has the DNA TGTGCCAGCAGCTTGTACGGGGACAGGGGTGAGCAGTACGTC.

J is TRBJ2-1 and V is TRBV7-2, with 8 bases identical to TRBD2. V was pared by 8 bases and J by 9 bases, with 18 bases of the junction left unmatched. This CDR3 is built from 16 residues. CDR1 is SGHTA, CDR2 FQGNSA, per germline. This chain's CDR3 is CASQRGSGVTRLEQFF. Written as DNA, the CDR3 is TGTGCCAGCCAACGGGGTAGCGGGGTTACCCGTCTTGAGCAGTTCTTC.

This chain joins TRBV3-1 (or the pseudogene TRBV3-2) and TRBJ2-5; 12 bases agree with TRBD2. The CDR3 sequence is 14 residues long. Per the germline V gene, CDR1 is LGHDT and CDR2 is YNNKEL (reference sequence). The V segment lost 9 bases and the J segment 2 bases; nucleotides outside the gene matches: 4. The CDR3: CASRLAGGQETQYF. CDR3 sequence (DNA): TGTGCCAGTCGGCTAGCGGGGGGGCAAGAGACCCAGTACTTC.

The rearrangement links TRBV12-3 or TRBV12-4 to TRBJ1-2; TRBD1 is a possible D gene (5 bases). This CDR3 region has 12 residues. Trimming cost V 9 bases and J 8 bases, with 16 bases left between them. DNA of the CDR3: TGTGCCAGGGGGGGGAGAGGGAACGGCTACACCTTC. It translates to CARGGRGNGYTF.

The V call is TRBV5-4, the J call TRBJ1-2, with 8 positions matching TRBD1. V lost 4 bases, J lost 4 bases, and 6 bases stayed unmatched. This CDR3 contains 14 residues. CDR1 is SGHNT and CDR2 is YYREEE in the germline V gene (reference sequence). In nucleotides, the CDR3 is TGTGCCAGCAGCCCGGGACAGGCTCGCTATGGCTACACCTTC. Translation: CASSPGQARYGYTF.